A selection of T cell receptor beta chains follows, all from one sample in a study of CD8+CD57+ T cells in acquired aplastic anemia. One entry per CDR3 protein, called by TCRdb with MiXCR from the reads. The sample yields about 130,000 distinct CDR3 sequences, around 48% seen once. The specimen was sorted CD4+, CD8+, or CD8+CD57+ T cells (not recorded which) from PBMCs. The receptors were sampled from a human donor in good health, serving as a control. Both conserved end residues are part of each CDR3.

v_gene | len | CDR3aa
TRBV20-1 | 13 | CSARLGSGTEAFF
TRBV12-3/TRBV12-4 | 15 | CASSLVGGWDTEAFF
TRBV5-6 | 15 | CASSLGQGVNQPQHF
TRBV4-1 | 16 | CASSQDIGRPQGRAFF
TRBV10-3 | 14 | CAISTWTGVGGYTF
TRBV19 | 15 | CASSPRHSTNYEQYF
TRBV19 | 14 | CASRDSLLNEKLFF
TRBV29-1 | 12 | CSVAGATGELFF
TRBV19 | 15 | CASSIGSTHNQPQHF
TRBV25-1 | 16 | CASSESRGPYNSPLHF
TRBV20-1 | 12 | CSVAGGAYEQCF
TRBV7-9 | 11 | CASSRGNEQYF
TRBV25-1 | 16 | CASSSSVRVANCGYTF
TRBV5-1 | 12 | CASSRDDYEQYF
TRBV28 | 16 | CASSLDRALSNQPQHF
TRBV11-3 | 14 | CASSAGPVSYEQYF
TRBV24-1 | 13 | CATSEGRNTEAFF
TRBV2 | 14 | CASREGTNTGELFF
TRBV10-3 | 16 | CAITNQGGQVTYGYTF
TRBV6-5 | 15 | CASSYEGRITGELFF
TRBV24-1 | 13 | CATSEGPRDEQYF
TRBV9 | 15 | CASSSRTGHNQPQHF
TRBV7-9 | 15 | CASSSLAVPDDEQYF
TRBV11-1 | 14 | CASSFGTGPHEQYF
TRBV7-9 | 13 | CASSEQGAGELFF
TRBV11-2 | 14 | CASSFRQGQQPQHF
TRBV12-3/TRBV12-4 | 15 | CASSLAPAGVYGYTF
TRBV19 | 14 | CASRGASGTDTQYF
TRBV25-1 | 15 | CATSVPGQRSYEQYF
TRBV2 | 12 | CASSERATEAFF
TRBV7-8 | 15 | CASSRTGVAKNIQYF
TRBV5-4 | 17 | CASSLVEPGQGTYEQYF
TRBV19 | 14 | CASSLNSWTGELFF
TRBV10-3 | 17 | CASSYLEGGGTNEKLFF
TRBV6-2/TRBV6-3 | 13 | CASSPGGGSPLHF
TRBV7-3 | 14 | CASSSDRGRETQYF
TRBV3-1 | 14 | CASSRPGLSYEQYF
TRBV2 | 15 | CASSERGSGANVLTF
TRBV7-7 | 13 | CASSFGEGDIQYF
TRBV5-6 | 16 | CASSFLTSGGTDTQYF
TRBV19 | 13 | CASSISAQETQYF